The 17 T cell receptor beta chains in this list originate from one sample, sequenced in a study of blood T cell repertoires in COVID-19. Assay used: immunoSEQ multiplex PCR; TCRdb lists only in-frame clones, some missing. The sample has roughly 320,000 clones; 85% to 90% are singletons. The sample taken for sequencing was peripheral blood. The receptor set was obtained from a woman aged 25 to 39 with COVID-19, enrolled during active disease.

The rearrangement links TRBV30 to TRBJ1-1; D remains unclear. V shed 2 bases and J shed 7 bases, with 8 bases lying between them. The CDR3 has 11 residues. Germline lookup yields CDR1 GTSNPN and CDR2 SVGIG (reference sequence). The CDR3 loop is CAWSRWFEAFF. The CDR3 coding sequence is TGTGCCTGGAGTCGGTGGTTTGAAGCTTTCTTT.

J is TRBJ2-1 and V is TRBV4-2; TRBD1 matches 9 bases. Germline V gene data show CDR1 as LGHNA and CDR2 as YNFKEQ. This CDR3 is built from 14 residues. Trimming took 0 bases from V and 7 from J; bases not matched to a gene: 1. The CDR3 loop is CASSQEQGANEQFF. CDR3 DNA: TGTGCCAGCAGCCAAGAACAGGGGGCTAATGAGCAGTTCTTC.

The chain couples TRBV11-2 to TRBJ2-7, with 8 bases matching TRBD1. After removal of 5 bases from V and 0 bases from J, the junction contained 9 bases not matched to a gene. The CDR3 length is 16 residues. CDR1 is SGHAT and CDR2 is FQNNGV in the germline V gene. The CDR3 nucleotides are TGTGCCAGCAGCCCGGTGGGACAGGCGAGCTCCTACGAGCAGTACGTC. It is translated as CASSPVGQASSYEQYV.

V gene TRBV7-2 combines with J gene TRBJ2-5; 9 bases match TRBD2. This CDR3 is 15 amino acids long. Per germline, CDR1 SGHTA and CDR2 FQGNSA. Trimming took 3 bases from V and 1 from J; bases not matched to a gene: 3. CDR3 DNA sequence: TGTGCCAGCAGCTTGCGGCGGGGGGGCCAAGAGACCCAGTACTTC. It yields the protein CASSLRRGGQETQYF.

This clone is a singleton in its sample. This chain connects TRBV5-4 to TRBJ2-6, with D possibly being TRBD1 (7 bases). The V gene lost 0 bases and the J gene lost 0 bases, with 19 bases spanning the gap. The CDR3 has 20 amino acids. Per germline, CDR1 SGHNT and CDR2 YYREEE (reference sequence). The CDR3 coding sequence is TGTGCCAGCAGCTTGGGATGGGGCAGGGGGGCCCTCTCTGGGGCCAACGTCCTGACTTTC. It yields the protein CASSLGWGRGALSGANVLTF.

Regarding this clone: Other DNA sequences in this specimen translate into the identical CDR3. V usage is TRBV5-1 and J usage is TRBJ1-1; weak D call: TRBD1 (6 bases). CDR1 and CDR2 (germline): SGHRS, YFSETQ. The CDR3 spans 14 residues. V was shortened by 4 bases and J by 4 bases, with 14 bases between the two germline ends. Written as DNA, the CDR3 is TGCGCCAGCAGCCTAGGACAGTTAGGCACTGAAGCTTTCTTT. It translates to CASSLGQLGTEAFF.

As regards this clone: The same CDR3 is also encoded by other DNA sequences in this sample. The rearrangement joins TRBV7-9 to TRBJ1-2; no definite D call. In germline, CDR1 is SEHNR, CDR2 FQNEAQ (reference sequence). V lost 1 base and J 2 bases, leaving 5 bases between the germline ends. The length of the CDR3 is 13 residues. The chain's CDR3 is CASSLGQNYGYTF. Here the CDR3 DNA reads TGTGCCAGCAGCTTAGGGCAGAACTATGGCTACACCTTC.

The V and J genes are TRBV30 and TRBJ2-7; TRBD1 aligns across 7 bases. The germline gives CDR1 GTSNPN, CDR2 SVGIG (reference sequence). With 0 bases clipped from V and 4 bases from J, the junction kept 9 bases outside the gene matches. CDR3 length equals 15 residues. The CDR3 sequence: CAWSVPWDRRYEQYF. The CDR3 bases are TGTGCCTGGAGTGTACCCTGGGACAGAAGATACGAGCAGTACTTC. The whole variable domain, remainder taken from reference TRBV30 and TRBJ2-7, is SQTIHQWPATLVQPVGSPLSLECTVEGTSNPNLYWYRQAAGRGLQLLFYSVGIGQISSEVPQNLSASRPQDRQFILSSKKLLLSDSGFYLCAWSVPWDRRYEQYFGPGTRLTVT.

This chain uses TRBV7-2 with TRBJ2-2, with D possibly matching TRBD2 (6 bases). Trimming removed 3 bases at V and 6 bases at J, with 14 bases between. Germline CDR1 SGHTA, CDR2 FQGNSA. CDR3 length: 15 residues. DNA of the CDR3: TGTGCCAGCAGCTTCTCCCGATGGGGGGCCGGGGAGCTGTTTTTT. This encodes CASSFSRWGAGELFF.

This clone occurred once. The J gene is TRBJ2-7, the V gene TRBV6-5; possible D gene TRBD2, 5 bases. The CDR3 runs 14 residues. V was shortened by 0 bases and J by 7 bases, with 13 bases between the two germline ends. Germline CDR1 is MNHEY and CDR2 is SVGAGI. Here the CDR3 reads CASSYSRTTGEQYV. CDR3 in DNA: TGTGCCAGCAGTTACTCGAGGACCACGGGGGAGCAGTACGTC.

The genes are TRBV6-5 and TRBJ1-1; TRBD1 matches 7 bases. CDR1 is MNHEY and CDR2 is SVGAGI in the germline V gene. The CDR3 is 14 residues long. V dropped 4 bases and J dropped 1; count of bases not matched to a gene: 3. The CDR3 nucleotides are TGTGCCAGCAGTTTTCAGGGGGGGAACACTGAAGCTTTCTTT. Amino acids: CASSFQGGNTEAFF.

The rearrangement links TRBV25-1 to TRBJ1-1, with a possible D match to TRBD1 (6 bases). The CDR3 is 14 residues long. CDR1 is MGHDK and CDR2 is SYGVNS in the germline V gene. V lost 10 bases to trimming and J lost 6 bases, with 21 bases between them. The CDR3 bases are TGTGCCACCAGCAGCCTCAAGGGGGGGCCTGAAGCTTTCTTT. Protein sequence: CATSSLKGGPEAFF.

The V and J genes are TRBV4-3 and TRBJ2-7; D perhaps matches TRBD1 (6 bases). Germline CDR1 is LGHNA and CDR2 is YSLEER. The CDR3 is made up of 14 amino acids. V lost 1 base to trimming and J lost 7 bases, with 14 bases between them. CDR3 in amino acids: CASSQGVSRGEQYF. CDR3 bases: TGCGCCAGCAGCCAAGGGGTATCGAGGGGGGAGCAGTACTTC.

Concerning this clone itself: Other DNA sequences within the sample encode an identical CDR3. The chain joins TRBV7-2 to TRBJ1-1; a possible D gene is TRBD1 (5 bases). This CDR3 is built from 14 residues. Looked up from germline, CDR1 is SGHTA and CDR2 is FQGNSA. The V and J ends lost 3 bases and 0 bases respectively, with 8 bases between them. CDR3 DNA: TGTGCCAGCAGCTTTCAGGGAATGAACACTGAAGCTTTCTTT. It specifies CASSFQGMNTEAFF.

The rearrangement links TRBV5-1 to TRBJ2-2; D uncertain. This CDR3 region has 14 residues. Germline V gene data show CDR1 as SGHRS and CDR2 as YFSETQ. V was clipped by 2 bases and J by 4 bases, with 9 bases between them. The CDR3 sequence: CASSLHYGTGELFF. In DNA, the CDR3 is TGCGCCAGCAGCTTACACTATGGCACCGGGGAGCTGTTTTTT.

The chain joins TRBV5-1 to TRBJ2-5, with 11 positions matching TRBD2. Germline V CDR1 and CDR2: SGHRS, YFSETQ. CDR3 size: 17 residues. J lost 5 bases, V lost 4 bases, and 13 bases had no gene match. As DNA, the CDR3 is TGCGCCAGCAGCACAACACTAGCGGGGGCCCCAGGGGAGACCCAGTACTTC. This codes for CASSTTLAGAPGETQYF.

This chain uses TRBV7-2 with TRBJ2-7; TRBD2 matches at 12 bases. There are 15 residues in the CDR3. V was clipped by 4 bases and J by 8 bases; unmatched bases: 9. Germline V gene data show CDR1 as SGHTA and CDR2 as FQGNSA. The CDR3 DNA reads TGTGCCAGCAGCTCACGCACTAGCGGGGGGTCCCAGCAGTACTTC. Translating gives CASSSRTSGGSQQYF.